These T cell receptor beta chains were read from a single sample in a study of T cell repertoires in ileal Crohn's disease. Some clones are missing from TCRdb's copy, which holds only in-frame ones; the method was immunoSEQ multiplex PCR. In the table there are 900 or so clones, more than 70% of which are singletons. Source material: ileal tissue. These receptors were obtained from an adult with Crohn's disease. Both conserved end residues are part of each CDR3. Fields, in order: V gene, J gene, CDR3 protein.

>TRBV11-2|TRBJ1-6
CASSPPRQGRDSPLHF
>TRBV2|TRBJ2-5
CASGEGAGAETQYF
>TRBV11-1|TRBJ2-1
CASSLLLTTSYNEQFF
>TRBV28|TRBJ1-5
CASSLSLDRGGGQPQHF
>TRBV11-2|TRBJ2-5
CASSLGTTEETQYF
>TRBV18|TRBJ2-5
CASSPLKETQYF
>TRBV7-7|TRBJ1-1
CASSGRDRGRVTEAFF
>TRBV7-2|TRBJ1-1
CASSHPITEAFF
>TRBV5-5|TRBJ2-7
CASSSRDRGRDEQYF
>TRBV6-6|TRBJ2-1
CASSYTENEQFF
>TRBV7-6|TRBJ2-3
CASSLTALGTSGATDTQYF
>TRBV6-4|TRBJ2-3
CASSETSGGRTDTQYF
>TRBV5-6|TRBJ2-3
CASSLADTQYF
>TRBV7-8|TRBJ1-3
CASSTQGRGPGNTIYF
>TRBV28|TRBJ2-2
CASISAGTSGGTNTGELFF
>TRBV30|TRBJ2-5
CAWSVQGQQYF
>TRBV7-3|TRBJ1-1
CASSPQGGGNTEAFF
>TRBV18|TRBJ2-7
CASSPGTGGREQYF
>TRBV9|TRBJ2-6
CASSVGGSGANVLTF
>TRBV5-1|TRBJ2-7
CASSLDRGGTGEQYF
>TRBV27|TRBJ1-1
CASSPLTGLTEAFF
>TRBV4-2|TRBJ2-1
CASSQDLALAGTNEQFF
>TRBV5-4|TRBJ2-1
CASSLGRGGNEQFF
>TRBV9|TRBJ2-2
CASSVNHHDTGELFF
>TRBV2|TRBJ2-5
CASRGSGARAETQYF
>TRBV7-9|TRBJ1-4
CASSLVVHNEKLFF
>TRBV9|TRBJ2-7
CASSVAGLGYEQYF
>TRBV4-1|TRBJ2-2
CASSPRTETNTGELFF
>TRBV25-1|TRBJ2-5
CASSRDRYETQYF
>TRBV7-9|TRBJ1-1
CASSLNLGSEAFF
>TRBV5-5|TRBJ1-6
CASSRQPKDTGGNNSPLHF
>TRBV7-2|TRBJ2-1
CASSFASGLQEQFF
>TRBV18|TRBJ2-1
CASSPPIGRGSYDEQFF
>TRBV28|TRBJ1-5
CASSLGGTRNQPQHF